These 3 T cell receptor beta chains share one sample of origin, sequenced in a study of T-cell memory formation after mild COVID-19. TCRdb itself ran the 5' RACE reads through MiXCR, one entry per CDR3 protein. The profile shows hundreds of thousands of distinct CDR3 sequences, 20% of them singletons. The material sequenced was PBMCs or a T cell subset sorted from them (not recorded which). Receptors originate from an adult woman who had mild COVID-19 (a few samples of this study predate the infection). Cell type and time point are not known.

J is TRBJ2-2 and V is TRBV7-2, with TRBD2 identical over 8 bases. The trim removed 1 base at V and 4 bases at J, leaving 5 bases unmatched. This CDR3 region has 16 residues. CDR1 is SGHTA, CDR2 FQGNSA, per germline. This chain's CDR3 is CASSLESGRVTGELFF. The DNA for the CDR3 is TGTGCCAGCAGCTTAGAAAGCGGGAGAGTCACCGGGGAGCTGTTTTTT.

DNA of the CDR3: TGTGCCAGTAGTCCCGATTTGGGGATGGGCGAGCAGTACTTC. It translates to CASSPDLGMGEQYF. V is TRBV19 and J is TRBJ2-7; D is undetermined. The CDR3 sequence is 14 residues long. Germline V gene sequence: CDR1 LNHDA, CDR2 SQIVND (reference sequence). Trimming took off 5 bases at V and 6 bases at J, with 17 bases between the two ends. The variable domain in full, with the rest retrieved from reference TRBV19 and TRBJ2-7, is DGGITQSPKYLFRKEGQNVTLSCEQNLNHDAMYWYRQDPGQGLRLIYYSQIVNDFQKGDIAEGYSVSREKKESFPLTVTSAQKNPTAFYLCASSPDLGMGEQYFGPGTRLTVT.

The chain carries TRBV12-3 or TRBV12-4 and TRBJ2-5; D not resolved. The V end lost 2 bases, the J end lost 1 base, and 8 bases lay between the germline ends. This CDR3 spans 14 amino acids. The DNA of the CDR3 is TGTGCCAGCAGTTTAAGCCCACCCCAAGAGACCCAGTACTTC. Protein: CASSLSPPQETQYF.